The clone carrying this T cell receptor (beta chain) was recorded at least ten times. What it recognizes is unknown. The data belong to a study of T cells after yellow fever vaccination. The 5'RACE template-switching step produced TCR cDNA and added a universal primer site and UMIs. TCRdb recomputed calls from the 5' RACE reads with MiXCR, one row per CDR3 protein. The sample consists of about 310,000 distinct CDR3 sequences, roughly 4% of them appearing once. Findings and caveats of the study: A small proportion of clonotypes was detected in both the CD4 and CD8 compartments.

Trimming at V came to 4 bases and at J to 6 bases, leaving 10 bases not matched to a gene. The CDR3 totals 17 residues. Germline V gene sequence: CDR1 WNHNN, CDR2 SYGVQD (reference sequence). The sample consisted of PBMCs, taken on the day of the yellow fever booster vaccination. The receptor was isolated from a man aged 18-30 years who received the YFV17D yellow fever vaccine. This chain uses TRBV10-1 with TRBJ2-3, with 13 bases fitting TRBD2. For the CDR3, the DNA is TGCGCCAGCAGTGGACTAGCGGGGGGCCCGGGGTCGGATACGCAGTATTTT. Its protein is CASSGLAGGPGSDTQYF.